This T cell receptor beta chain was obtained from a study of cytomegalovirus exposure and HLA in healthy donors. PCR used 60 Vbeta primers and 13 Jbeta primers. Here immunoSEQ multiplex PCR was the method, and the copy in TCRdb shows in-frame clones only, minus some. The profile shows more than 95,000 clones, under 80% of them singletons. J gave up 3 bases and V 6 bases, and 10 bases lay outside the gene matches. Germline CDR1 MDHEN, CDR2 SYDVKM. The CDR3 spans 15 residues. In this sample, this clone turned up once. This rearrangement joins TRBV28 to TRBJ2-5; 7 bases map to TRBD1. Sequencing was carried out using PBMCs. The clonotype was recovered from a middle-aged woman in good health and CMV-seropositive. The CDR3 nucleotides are TGTGCCAGCAGCTATCTCGACAGGGATGAAGAGACCCAGTACTTC. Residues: CASSYLDRDEETQYF.